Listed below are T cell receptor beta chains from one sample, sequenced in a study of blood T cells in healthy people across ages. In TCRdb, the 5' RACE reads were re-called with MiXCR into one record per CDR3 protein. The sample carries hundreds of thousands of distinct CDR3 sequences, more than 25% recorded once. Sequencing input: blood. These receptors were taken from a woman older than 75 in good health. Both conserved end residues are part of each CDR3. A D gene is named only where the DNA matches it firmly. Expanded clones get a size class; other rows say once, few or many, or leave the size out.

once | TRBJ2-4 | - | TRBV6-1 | CASSATRGELAKNIQYF | TGTGCCAGCAGCGCAACAAGGGGGGAGCTAGCCAAAAACATTCAGTACTTC
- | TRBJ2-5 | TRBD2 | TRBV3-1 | CASSQSSGGAWETQYF | TGTGCCAGCAGCCAAAGTAGCGGGGGGGCTTGGGAGACCCAGTACTTC
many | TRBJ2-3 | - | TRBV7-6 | CASSRYQYTDTQYF | TGTGCCAGCAGCCGTTATCAATACACAGATACGCAGTATTTT
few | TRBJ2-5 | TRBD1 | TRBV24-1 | CATSDPQGQVNNEQYF | TGTGCCACCAGTGATCCTCAGGGACAGGTGAACAATGAGCAGTACTTC
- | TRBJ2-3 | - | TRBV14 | CASSFWDTQYF | TGTGCCAGCAGCTTTTGGGATACGCAGTATTTT
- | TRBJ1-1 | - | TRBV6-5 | CASSSGGEAFF | TGTGCCAGCAGTTCCGGTGGTGAAGCTTTCTTT
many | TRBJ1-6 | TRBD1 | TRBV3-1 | CASSPQGVAYNSPLHF | TGTGCCAGCAGCCCACAGGGGGTTGCCTATAATTCACCCCTCCACTTT
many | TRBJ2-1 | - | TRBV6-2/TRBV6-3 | CASTKSGAYNEQFF | TGTGCCAGCACCAAGTCAGGGGCCTACAATGAGCAGTTCTTC
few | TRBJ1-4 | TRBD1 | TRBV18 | CASSRTGGQEKLFF | TGTGCCAGCTCGCGGACAGGGGGTCAAGAAAAACTGTTTTTT
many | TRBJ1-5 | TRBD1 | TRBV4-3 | CASSQVYRGFQPQHF | TGCGCCAGCAGCCAAGTCTACAGGGGATTTCAGCCCCAGCATTTT
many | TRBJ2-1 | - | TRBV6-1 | CASSEESGRPGEQFF | TGTGCCAGCAGTGAAGAGAGCGGCAGACCGGGTGAGCAGTTCTTC
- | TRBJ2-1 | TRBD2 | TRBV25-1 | CASRLISGGANEQFF | TGTGCCAGCAGACTTATTAGCGGGGGGGCAAATGAGCAGTTCTTC
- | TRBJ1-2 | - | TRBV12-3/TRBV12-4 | CASSLGGQRMKYTF | TGTGCCAGCAGTTTAGGTGGGCAGAGGATGAAATACACCTTC
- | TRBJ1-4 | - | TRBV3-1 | CASSLRQTTNERLFF | TGTGCCAGCAGCCTGAGACAGACAACTAATGAAAGACTGTTTTTT
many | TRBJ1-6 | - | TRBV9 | CASSQIGQYNSPLHF | TGTGCCAGCAGCCAGATAGGACAGTATAATTCACCCCTCCACTTT
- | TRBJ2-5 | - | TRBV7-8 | CASSPRVGGSQETQYF | TGTGCCAGCAGCCCGCGGGTAGGGGGGTCTCAAGAGACCCAGTACTTC
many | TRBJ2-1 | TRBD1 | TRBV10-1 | CASSDGTGNEQFF | TGCGCCAGCAGTGATGGGACAGGCAATGAGCAGTTCTTC
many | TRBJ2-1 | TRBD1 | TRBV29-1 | CSVYSGTGRYNEQFF | TGCAGCGTTTACTCCGGGACAGGAAGATACAATGAGCAGTTCTTC
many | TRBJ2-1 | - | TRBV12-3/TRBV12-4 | CASSSGTEVNEQFF | TGTGCCAGCAGTTCCGGGACTGAAGTCAATGAGCAGTTCTTC
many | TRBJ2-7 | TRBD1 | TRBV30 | CAWSLKTGFEQYF | TGTGCCTGGAGTTTAAAGACAGGGTTCGAGCAGTACTTC
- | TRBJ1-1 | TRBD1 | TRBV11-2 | CASSLEQGASRLF | TGTGCCAGCAGCTTAGAGCAGGGGGCCTCAAGGCTCTTT
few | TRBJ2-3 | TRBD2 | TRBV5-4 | CASSLSVASGKDTQYF | TGTGCCAGCAGCTTGTCAGTCGCTAGCGGGAAGGATACGCAGTATTTT
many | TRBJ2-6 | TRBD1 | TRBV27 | CASTEQGASGANVLTF | TGTGCCAGCACGGAACAGGGGGCGAGTGGGGCCAACGTCCTGACTTTC
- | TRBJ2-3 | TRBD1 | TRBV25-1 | CASSGHTGSGTDAQYF | TGTGCCAGCAGTGGTCACACGGGCAGTGGGACAGATGCGCAGTATTTT
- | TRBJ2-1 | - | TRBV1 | CTSSQDGHEQFF | TGCACCAGCAGCCAAGATGGGCATGAGCAGTTCTTC
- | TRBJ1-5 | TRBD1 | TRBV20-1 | CSARAIQGAGQPQHF | TGCAGTGCTAGAGCTATCCAGGGGGCAGGGCAGCCCCAGCATTTT
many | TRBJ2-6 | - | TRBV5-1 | CASSLAGDSGANVLTF | TGCGCCAGCAGCTTGGCGGGAGACTCTGGGGCCAACGTCCTGACTTTC
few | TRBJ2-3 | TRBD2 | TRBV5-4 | CASSFPGGGRDTQYF | TGTGCCAGCAGCTTCCCGGGCGGGGGGAGAGATACGCAGTATTTT
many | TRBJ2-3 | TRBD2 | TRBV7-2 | CASSSRGGGGDTQYF | TGTGCCAGCAGCTCCCGGGGCGGCGGGGGAGATACGCAGTATTTT
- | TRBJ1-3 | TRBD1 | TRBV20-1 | CSARVQGQGNTIYF | TGCAGTGCTAGAGTACAGGGGCAGGGAAACACCATATATTTT
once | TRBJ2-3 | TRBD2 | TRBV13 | CASSPRPGTSGRNTDTQYF | TGTGCCAGCAGCCCACGACCCGGGACTAGCGGGCGGAACACAGATACGCAGTATTTT
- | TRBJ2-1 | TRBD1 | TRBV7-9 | CASSSTRTRTGAEQFF | TGTGCCAGCAGCTCCACACGCACGCGAACAGGGGCCGAGCAGTTCTTC
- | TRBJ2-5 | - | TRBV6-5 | CAGSWGAGETQYF | TGTGCCGGCAGTTGGGGGGCCGGGGAGACCCAGTACTTC
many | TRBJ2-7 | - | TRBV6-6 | CASSGVNSYEQYF | TGTGCCAGCAGCGGGGTCAATTCCTACGAGCAGTACTTC
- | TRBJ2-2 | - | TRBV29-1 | CSVSAGSTGELFF | TGCAGCGTTTCGGCAGGGTCTACCGGGGAGCTGTTTTTT
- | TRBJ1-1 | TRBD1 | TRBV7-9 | CASSHGQGRMAEAFF | TGTGCCAGCAGCCACGGACAGGGTCGGATGGCTGAAGCTTTCTTT
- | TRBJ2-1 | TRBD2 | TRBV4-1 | CASSRRTSANNEQFF | TGCGCCAGCAGCCGACGGACTAGCGCCAACAATGAGCAGTTCTTC
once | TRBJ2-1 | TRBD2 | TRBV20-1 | CSARDLGSGVNEQFF | TGCAGTGCTAGAGATCTCGGTAGCGGGGTTAATGAGCAGTTCTTC
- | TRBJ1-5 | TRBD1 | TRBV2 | CASTGGRGPYQPQHF | TGTGCCAGCACCGGCGGCAGGGGGCCTTATCAGCCCCAGCATTTT
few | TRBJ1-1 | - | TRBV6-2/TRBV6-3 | CASILSGNTEAFF | TGTGCCAGTATCCTGTCAGGTAACACTGAAGCTTTCTTT
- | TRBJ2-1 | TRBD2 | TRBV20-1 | CSAREGSGLYNEQFF | TGCAGTGCTAGAGAAGGTAGCGGGCTCTACAATGAGCAGTTCTTC
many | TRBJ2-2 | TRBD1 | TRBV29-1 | CSVRTGSRRGTGELFF | TGCAGCGTAAGGACAGGGTCAAGGCGTGGGACCGGGGAGCTGTTTTTT
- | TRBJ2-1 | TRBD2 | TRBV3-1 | CASSSVSGGPYNEQFF | TGTGCCAGCAGCTCCGTTAGCGGGGGACCCTACAATGAGCAGTTCTTC
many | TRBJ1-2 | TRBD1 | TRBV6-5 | CASSANRGNGYTF | TGTGCCAGCAGTGCTAACAGGGGGAATGGCTACACCTTC
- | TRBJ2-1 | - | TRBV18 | CASSPTTGTLDGQFF | TGTGCCAGCTCACCAACAACCGGGACCCTAGACGGGCAGTTCTTC
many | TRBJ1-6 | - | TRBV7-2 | CASSLNPPGAGPLHF | TGTGCCAGCAGCTTAAACCCCCCAGGTGCTGGGCCCCTCCACTTT
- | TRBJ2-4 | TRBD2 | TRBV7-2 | CASSYGLGENIQYF | TGTGCCAGCAGCTATGGACTAGGAGAAAACATTCAGTACTTC
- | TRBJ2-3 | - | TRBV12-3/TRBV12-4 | CASSYSGVRADAEYF | TGTGCCAGCAGCTATAGCGGAGTGAGAGCAGATGCGGAGTATTTT
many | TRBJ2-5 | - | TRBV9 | CASSVGLGVQETQYF | TGTGCCAGCAGCGTAGGCCTCGGGGTACAAGAGACCCAGTACTTC
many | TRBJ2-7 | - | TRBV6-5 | CASSYWGEGGYEQYF | TGTGCCAGCAGTTACTGGGGAGAGGGCGGGTACGAGCAGTACTTC
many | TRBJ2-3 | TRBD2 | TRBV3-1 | CASSQDGGGSNTQYF | TGTGCCAGCAGCCAAGACGGGGGGGGCTCGAATACGCAGTATTTT
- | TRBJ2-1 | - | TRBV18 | CASSPQARAHRTGEQFF | TGTGCCAGCTCACCACAGGCAAGGGCACACAGGACTGGGGAGCAGTTCTTC
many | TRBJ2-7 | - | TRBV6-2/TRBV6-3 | CASTADTSPTYEQYF | TGTGCCAGCACAGCAGACACTTCCCCCACCTACGAGCAGTACTTC
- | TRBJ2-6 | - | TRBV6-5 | CASSPIGAGANVLTF | TGTGCCAGCAGCCCCATTGGGGCTGGGGCCAACGTCCTGACTTTC
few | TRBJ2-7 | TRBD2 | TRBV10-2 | CASSESWGGGPYEQYF | TGCGCCAGCAGTGAGTCGTGGGGGGGAGGACCCTACGAGCAGTACTTC
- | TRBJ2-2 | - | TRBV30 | CAWSTLLNTGELFF | TGTGCCTGGAGTACTCTATTGAACACCGGGGAGCTGTTTTTT